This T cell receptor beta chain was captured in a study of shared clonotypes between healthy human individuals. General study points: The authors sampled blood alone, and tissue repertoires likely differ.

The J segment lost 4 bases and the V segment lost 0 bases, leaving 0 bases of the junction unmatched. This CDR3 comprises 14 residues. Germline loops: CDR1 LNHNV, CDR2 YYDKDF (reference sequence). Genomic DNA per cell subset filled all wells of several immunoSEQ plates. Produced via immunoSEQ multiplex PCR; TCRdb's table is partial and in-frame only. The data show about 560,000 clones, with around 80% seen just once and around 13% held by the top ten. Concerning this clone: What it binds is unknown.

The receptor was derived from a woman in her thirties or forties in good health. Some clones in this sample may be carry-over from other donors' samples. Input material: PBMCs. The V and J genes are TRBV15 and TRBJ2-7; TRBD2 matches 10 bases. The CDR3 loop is CATSREAGGYEQYF. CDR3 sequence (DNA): TGTGCCACCAGCAGAGAAGCGGGAGGGTACGAGCAGTACTTC.